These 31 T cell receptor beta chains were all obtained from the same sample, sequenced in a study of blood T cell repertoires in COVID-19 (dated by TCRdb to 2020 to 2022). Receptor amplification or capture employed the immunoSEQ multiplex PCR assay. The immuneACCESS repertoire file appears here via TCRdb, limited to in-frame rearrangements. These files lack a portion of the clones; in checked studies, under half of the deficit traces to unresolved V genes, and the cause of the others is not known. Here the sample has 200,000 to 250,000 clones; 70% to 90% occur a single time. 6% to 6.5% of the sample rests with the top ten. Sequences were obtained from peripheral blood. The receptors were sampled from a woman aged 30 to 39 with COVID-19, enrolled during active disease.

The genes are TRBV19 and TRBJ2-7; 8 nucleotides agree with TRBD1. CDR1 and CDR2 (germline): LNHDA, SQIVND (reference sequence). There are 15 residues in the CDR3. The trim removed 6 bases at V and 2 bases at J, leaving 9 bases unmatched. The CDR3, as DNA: TGTGCCAGTAGGCCCGGGGCAGGGGGCCCCTACGAGCAGTACTTC. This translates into CASRPGAGGPYEQYF.

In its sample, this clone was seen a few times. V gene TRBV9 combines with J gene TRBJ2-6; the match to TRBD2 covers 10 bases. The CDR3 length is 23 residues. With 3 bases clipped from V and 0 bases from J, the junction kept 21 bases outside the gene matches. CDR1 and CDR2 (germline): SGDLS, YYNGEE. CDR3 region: CASSGRPGLAQLFKSSGANVLTF. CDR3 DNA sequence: TGTGCCAGCAGCGGTCGACCGGGACTAGCGCAACTGTTCAAGAGCTCTGGGGCCAACGTCCTGACTTTC.

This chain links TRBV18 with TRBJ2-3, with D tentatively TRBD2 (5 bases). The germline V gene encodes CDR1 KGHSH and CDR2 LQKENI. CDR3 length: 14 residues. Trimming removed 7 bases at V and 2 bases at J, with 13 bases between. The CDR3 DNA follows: TGTGCCAGCTGGGAGTCGGGGTCCACAGATACGCAGTATTTT. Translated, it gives CASWESGSTDTQYF.

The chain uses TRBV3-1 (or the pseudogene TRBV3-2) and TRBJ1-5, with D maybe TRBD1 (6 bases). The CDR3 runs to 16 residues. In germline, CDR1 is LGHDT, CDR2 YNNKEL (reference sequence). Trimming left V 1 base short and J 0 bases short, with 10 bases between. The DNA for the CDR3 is TGTGCCAGCAGCCAAGGGACAGTTGATAGCAATCAGCCCCAGCATTTT. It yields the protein CASSQGTVDSNQPQHF.

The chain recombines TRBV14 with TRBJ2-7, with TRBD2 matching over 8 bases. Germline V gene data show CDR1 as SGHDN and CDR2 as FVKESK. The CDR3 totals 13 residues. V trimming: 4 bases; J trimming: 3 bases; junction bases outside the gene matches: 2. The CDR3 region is CASSPGTSYEQYV. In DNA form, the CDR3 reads TGTGCCAGCAGCCCCGGGACTAGCTACGAGCAGTACGTC.

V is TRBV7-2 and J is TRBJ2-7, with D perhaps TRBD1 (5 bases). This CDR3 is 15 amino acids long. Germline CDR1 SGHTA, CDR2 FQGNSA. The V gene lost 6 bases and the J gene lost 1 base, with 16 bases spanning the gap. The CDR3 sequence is CASSPDSGLSYEQYF. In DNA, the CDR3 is TGTGCCAGCAGTCCCGACTCAGGGTTATCCTACGAGCAGTACTTC.

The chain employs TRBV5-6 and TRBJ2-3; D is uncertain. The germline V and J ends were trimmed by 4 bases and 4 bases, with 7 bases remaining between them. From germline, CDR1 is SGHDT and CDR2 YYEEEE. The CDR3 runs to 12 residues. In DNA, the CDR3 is TGTGCCAGCAGCCTAGTGGCAGATACGCAGTATTTT. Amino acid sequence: CASSLVADTQYF.

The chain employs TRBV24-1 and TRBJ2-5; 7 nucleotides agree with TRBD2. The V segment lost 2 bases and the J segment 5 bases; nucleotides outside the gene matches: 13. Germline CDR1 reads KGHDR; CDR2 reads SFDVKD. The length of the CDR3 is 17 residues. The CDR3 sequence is CATSDWRGGRAMETQYF. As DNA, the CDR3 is TGTGCCACCAGTGATTGGCGGGGAGGGAGGGCTATGGAGACCCAGTACTTC.

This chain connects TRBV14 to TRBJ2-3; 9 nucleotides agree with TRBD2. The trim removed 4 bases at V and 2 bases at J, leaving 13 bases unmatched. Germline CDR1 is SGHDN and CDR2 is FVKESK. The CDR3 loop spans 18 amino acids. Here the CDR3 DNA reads TGTGCCAGCAGCCCGAGGGGGGCTAGCGGGAAAGTCACAGATACGCAGTATTTT. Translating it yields CASSPRGASGKVTDTQYF.

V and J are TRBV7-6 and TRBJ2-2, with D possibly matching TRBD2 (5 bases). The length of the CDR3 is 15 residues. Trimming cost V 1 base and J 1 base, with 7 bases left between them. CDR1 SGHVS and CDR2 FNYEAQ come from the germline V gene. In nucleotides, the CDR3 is TGTGCCAGCAGCTTAGTCGGGGTGAACACCGGGGAGCTGTTTTTT. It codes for CASSLVGVNTGELFF.

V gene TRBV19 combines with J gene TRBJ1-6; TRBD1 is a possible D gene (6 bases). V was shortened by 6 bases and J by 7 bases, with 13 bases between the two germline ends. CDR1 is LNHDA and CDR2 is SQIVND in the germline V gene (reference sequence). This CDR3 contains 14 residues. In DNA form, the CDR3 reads TGTGCCAGTAGAGCCGGACAGCAAAATTCACCCCTCCACTTT. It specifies CASRAGQQNSPLHF.

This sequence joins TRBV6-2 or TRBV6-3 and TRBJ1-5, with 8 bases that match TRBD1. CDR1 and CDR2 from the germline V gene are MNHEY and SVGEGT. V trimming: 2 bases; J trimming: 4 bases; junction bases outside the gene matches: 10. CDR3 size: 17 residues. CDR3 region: CASSYHQGTGGNQPQHF. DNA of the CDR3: TGTGCCAGCAGTTACCACCAAGGAACAGGGGGGAATCAGCCCCAGCATTTT.

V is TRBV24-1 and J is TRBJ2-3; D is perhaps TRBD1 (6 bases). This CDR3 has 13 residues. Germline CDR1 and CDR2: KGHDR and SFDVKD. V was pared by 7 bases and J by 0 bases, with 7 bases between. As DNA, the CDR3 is TGTGCCACCAGGGACAGTAGCACAGATACGCAGTATTTT. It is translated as CATRDSSTDTQYF.

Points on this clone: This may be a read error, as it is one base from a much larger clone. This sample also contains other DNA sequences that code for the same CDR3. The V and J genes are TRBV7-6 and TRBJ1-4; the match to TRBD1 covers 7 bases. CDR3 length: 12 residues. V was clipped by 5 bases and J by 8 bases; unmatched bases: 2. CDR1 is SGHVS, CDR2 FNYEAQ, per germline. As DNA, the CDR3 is TGTGCCAGCAGCCCAGGGGGAGAAAAACTGTTTTTT. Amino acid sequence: CASSPGGEKLFF. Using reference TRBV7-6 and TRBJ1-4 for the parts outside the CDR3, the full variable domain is GAGVSQSPRYKVTKRGQDVALRCDPISGHVSLYWYRQALGQGPEFLTYFNYEAQQDKSGLPNDRFSAERPEGSISTLTIQRTEQRDSAMYRCASSPGGEKLFFGSGTQLSVL.

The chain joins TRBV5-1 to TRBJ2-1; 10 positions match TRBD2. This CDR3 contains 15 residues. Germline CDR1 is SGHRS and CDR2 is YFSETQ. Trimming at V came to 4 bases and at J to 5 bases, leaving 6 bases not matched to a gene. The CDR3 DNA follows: TGCGCCAGCAGCGCCGGGACTAGCGTCAACAATGAGCAGTTCTTC. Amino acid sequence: CASSAGTSVNNEQFF. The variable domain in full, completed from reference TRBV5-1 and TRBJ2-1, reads KAGVTQTPRYLIKTRGQQVTLSCSPISGHRSVSWYQQTPGQGLQFLFEYFSETQRNKGNFPGRFSGRQFSNSRSEMNVSTLELGDSALYLCASSAGTSVNNEQFFGPGTRLTVL.

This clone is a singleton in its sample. CDR3 bases: TGTGCCAGCAGTGAAGCTCGGTGGGTGGCAGGGGCGGACTATGGCTACACCTTC. The encoded protein is CASSEARWVAGADYGYTF. The chain links TRBV6-1 to TRBJ1-2; weak D call: TRBD1 (6 bases). CDR1 and CDR2 (germline): MNHNS, SASEGT. The CDR3 is 18 residues long. V was cut by 0 bases and J by 3 bases, with 20 bases left in between.

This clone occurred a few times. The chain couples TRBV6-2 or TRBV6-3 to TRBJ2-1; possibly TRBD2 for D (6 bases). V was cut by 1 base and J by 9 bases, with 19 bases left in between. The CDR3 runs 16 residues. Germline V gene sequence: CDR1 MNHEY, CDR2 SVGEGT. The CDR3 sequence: CASSYYPGAGLGEQFF. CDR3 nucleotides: TGTGCCAGCAGTTACTATCCAGGAGCGGGTTTGGGTGAGCAGTTCTTC.

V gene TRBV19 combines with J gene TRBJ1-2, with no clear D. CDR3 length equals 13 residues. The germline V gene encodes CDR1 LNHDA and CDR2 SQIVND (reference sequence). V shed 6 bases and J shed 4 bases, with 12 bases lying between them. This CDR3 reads CASRLGELYGYTF. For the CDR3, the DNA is TGTGCCAGTAGACTCGGAGAGCTCTATGGCTACACCTTC. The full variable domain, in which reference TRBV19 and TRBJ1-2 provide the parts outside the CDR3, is DGGITQSPKYLFRKEGQNVTLSCEQNLNHDAMYWYRQDPGQGLRLIYYSQIVNDFQKGDIAEGYSVSREKKESFPLTVTSAQKNPTAFYLCASRLGELYGYTFGSGTRLTVV.

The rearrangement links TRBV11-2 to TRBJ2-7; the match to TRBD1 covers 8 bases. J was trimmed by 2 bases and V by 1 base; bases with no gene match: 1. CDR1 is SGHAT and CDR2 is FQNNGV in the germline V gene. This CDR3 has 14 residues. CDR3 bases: TGTGCCAGCAGCTTAGGACAGGGGCCCTACGAGCAGTACGTC. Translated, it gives CASSLGQGPYEQYV.

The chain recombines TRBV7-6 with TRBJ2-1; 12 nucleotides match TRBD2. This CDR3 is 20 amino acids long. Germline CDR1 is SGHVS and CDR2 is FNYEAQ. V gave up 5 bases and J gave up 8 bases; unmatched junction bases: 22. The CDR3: CASSLNIRTSGKPRAHEQFF. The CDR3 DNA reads TGTGCCAGCAGCCTGAACATTAGGACTAGCGGGAAGCCCAGGGCACATGAGCAGTTCTTC.

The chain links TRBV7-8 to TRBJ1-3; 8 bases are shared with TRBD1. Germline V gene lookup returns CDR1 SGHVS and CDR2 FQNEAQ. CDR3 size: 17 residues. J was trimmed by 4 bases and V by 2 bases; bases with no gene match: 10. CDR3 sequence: CASSLYKLGTGGNTIYF. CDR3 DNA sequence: TGTGCCAGCAGCTTATACAAACTTGGGACAGGAGGAAACACCATATATTTT.

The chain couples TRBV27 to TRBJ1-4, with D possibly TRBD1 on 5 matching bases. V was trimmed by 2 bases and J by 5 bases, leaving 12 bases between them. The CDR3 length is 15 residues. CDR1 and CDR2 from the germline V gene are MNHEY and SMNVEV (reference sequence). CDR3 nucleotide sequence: TGTGCCAGCAGTTTAGGGGCGCTCCCGAATGAAAAACTGTTTTTT. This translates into CASSLGALPNEKLFF.

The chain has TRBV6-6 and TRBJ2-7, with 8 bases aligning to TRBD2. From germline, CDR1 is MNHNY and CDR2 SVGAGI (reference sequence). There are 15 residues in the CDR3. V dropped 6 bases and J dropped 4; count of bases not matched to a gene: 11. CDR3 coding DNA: TGTGCCAGCAGGACTACCGGGACTAGTCTTTACGAGCAGTACGTC. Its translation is CASRTTGTSLYEQYV.

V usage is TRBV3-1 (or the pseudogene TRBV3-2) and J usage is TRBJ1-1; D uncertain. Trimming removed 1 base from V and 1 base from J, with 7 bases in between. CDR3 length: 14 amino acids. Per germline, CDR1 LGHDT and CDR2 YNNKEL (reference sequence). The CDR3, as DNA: TGTGCCAGCAGCCAAGGGCTCAGGAACACTGAAGCTTTCTTT. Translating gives CASSQGLRNTEAFF.

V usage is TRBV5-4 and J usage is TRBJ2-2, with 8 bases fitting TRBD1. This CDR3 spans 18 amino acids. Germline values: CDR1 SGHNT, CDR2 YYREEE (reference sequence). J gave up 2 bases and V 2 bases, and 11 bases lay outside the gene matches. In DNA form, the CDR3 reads TGTGCCAGCAGCTTCCGAGCAGGGGCAGGGGGCAACACCGGGGAGCTGTTTTTT. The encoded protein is CASSFRAGAGGNTGELFF.

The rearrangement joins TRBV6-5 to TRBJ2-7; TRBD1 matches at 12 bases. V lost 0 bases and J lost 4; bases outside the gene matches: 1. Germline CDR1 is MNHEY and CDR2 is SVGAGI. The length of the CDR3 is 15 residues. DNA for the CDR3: TGTGCCAGCAGTTACTCGGGACAGGGGGCGTACGAGCAGTACTTC. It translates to CASSYSGQGAYEQYF.

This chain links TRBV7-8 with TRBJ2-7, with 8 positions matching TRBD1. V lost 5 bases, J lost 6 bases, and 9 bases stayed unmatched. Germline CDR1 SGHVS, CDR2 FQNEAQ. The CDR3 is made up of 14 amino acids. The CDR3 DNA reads TGTGCCAGCAGCCCGACAGGGGACCCATCCGAGCAGTACGTC. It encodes CASSPTGDPSEQYV.

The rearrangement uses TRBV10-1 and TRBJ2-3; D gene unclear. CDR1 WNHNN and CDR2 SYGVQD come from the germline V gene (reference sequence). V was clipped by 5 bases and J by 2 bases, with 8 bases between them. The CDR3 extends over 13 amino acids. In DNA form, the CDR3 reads TGCGCCAGCAGTTTAGATTCCACAGATACGCAGTATTTT. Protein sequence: CASSLDSTDTQYF.

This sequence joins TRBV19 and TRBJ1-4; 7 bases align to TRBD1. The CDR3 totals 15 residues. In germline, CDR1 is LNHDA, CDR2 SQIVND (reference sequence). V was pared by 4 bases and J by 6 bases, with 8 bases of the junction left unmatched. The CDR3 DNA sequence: TGTGCCAGTAGTAATGTTGGGACAGAATATGAAAAACTGTTTTTT. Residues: CASSNVGTEYEKLFF.

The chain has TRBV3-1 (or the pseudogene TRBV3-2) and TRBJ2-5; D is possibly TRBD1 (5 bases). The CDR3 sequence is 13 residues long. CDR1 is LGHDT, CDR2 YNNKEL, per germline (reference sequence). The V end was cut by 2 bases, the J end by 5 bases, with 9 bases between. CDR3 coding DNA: TGTGCCAGCAGCCAAATGGCAGGGGAGACCCAGTACTTC. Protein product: CASSQMAGETQYF.

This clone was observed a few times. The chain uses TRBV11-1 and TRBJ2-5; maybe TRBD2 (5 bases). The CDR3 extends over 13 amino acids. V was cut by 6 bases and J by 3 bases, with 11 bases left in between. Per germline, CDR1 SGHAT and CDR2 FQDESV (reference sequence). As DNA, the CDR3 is TGTGCCAGCAGTTCCGGGATAAAAGAGACCCAGTACTTC. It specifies CASSSGIKETQYF.